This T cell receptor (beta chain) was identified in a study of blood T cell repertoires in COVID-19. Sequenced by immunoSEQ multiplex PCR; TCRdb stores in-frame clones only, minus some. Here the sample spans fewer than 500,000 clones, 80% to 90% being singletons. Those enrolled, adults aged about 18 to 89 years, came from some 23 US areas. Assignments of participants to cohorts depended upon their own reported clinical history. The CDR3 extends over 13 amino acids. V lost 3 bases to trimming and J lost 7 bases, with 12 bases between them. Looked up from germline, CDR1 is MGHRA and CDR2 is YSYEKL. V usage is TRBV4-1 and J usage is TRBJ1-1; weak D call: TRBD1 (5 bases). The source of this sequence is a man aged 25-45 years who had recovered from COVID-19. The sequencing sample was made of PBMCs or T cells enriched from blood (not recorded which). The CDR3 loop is CASSHAGGGEAFF. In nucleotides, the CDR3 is TGCGCCAGCAGCCATGCAGGCGGGGGTGAAGCTTTCTTT.